This T cell receptor (beta chain) comes out of a study of blood T cell repertoires in COVID-19. CDR3 size: 13 residues. The germline V gene has CDR1 SGHDT and CDR2 YYEEEE. Trimming cost V 4 bases and J 6 bases, with 14 bases left between them. Original processing notes: Amplification from reference gene primers served as the basis for estimated nucleated cell counts. Profiling relied on immunoSEQ multiplex PCR, and the TCRdb table lists in-frame clones only, not all of them. Clone size and V and J calls were adopted from that table, with D and trimming inferred from the DNA. Among fewer than 110,000 clones listed, roughly 84% were seen once.

This chain uses TRBV5-6 with TRBJ2-7; D is possibly TRBD1 (6 bases). The sequencing sample was made of peripheral blood. The clonotype was recovered from a human donor in a cohort sampled during active COVID-19. The CDR3 DNA sequence: TGTGCCAGCAGCCAGGACGGCAGGGGCGAGCAGTACTTC. It encodes CASSQDGRGEQYF.